Listed below are T cell receptor beta chains from one sample, sequenced in a study of beta chain features in type 1 diabetes. Method: immunoSEQ multiplex PCR; TCRdb's copy keeps in-frame clones and lacks some. The sample yields 130,000 to 150,000 clones, around 7% seen once. The sequencing input was central memory CD4+ T cells from blood. The receptors come from a woman in her 30s in good health. CDR3s include the opening cysteine and the closing phenylalanine or tryptophan. The D gene is left open where the match is weak. Size tells how often a clone was seen (once, few, many) or the class of an expanded clone, and some rows leave it out.

d_call	j_call	clone_size	v_call	cdr3_aa	cdr3_nt
-	TRBJ1-1	-	TRBV6-5	CASSSQQKKEAFF	TGTGCCAGCAGTTCACAACAGAAGAAAGAAGCTTTCTTT
TRBD2	TRBJ2-3	many	TRBV7-3	CASSLTASGRASGPDTQYF	TGTGCCAGCAGCTTAACAGCGAGCGGGAGGGCCTCCGGTCCAGATACGCAGTATTTT
-	TRBJ1-4	-	TRBV30	CACFDAVAGGEKLFF	TGTGCCTGCTTTGACGCTGTAGCCGGGGGGGAAAAACTGTTTTTT
-	TRBJ1-1	few	TRBV30	CAWNRVLNTEAFF	TGTGCCTGGAACAGGGTCTTGAACACTGAAGCTTTCTTT
TRBD1	TRBJ2-3	few	TRBV19	CASSGYRNRGRTDTQYF	TGTGCCAGTAGTGGCTACCGCAACAGGGGCCGCACAGATACGCAGTATTTT
-	TRBJ2-1	few	TRBV27	CASRWATGTSPQFF	TGTGCCAGCAGGTGGGCGACAGGTACCTCACCTCAGTTCTTC
-	TRBJ2-1	many	TRBV5-1	CASSLNLGTNEQFF	TGCGCCAGCAGCTTGAATCTAGGTACCAATGAGCAGTTCTTC
-	TRBJ2-5	few	TRBV11-2	CASSLEGRDQETQYF	TGTGCCAGCAGCTTAGAAGGGAGAGACCAAGAGACCCAGTACTTC
TRBD1	TRBJ1-3	many	TRBV30	CAWSVPGTGGNTIYF	TGTGCCTGGAGTGTCCCCGGGACAGGCGGAAACACCATATATTTT
-	TRBJ2-7	-	TRBV5-6	CASSLVDGPRGEQYF	TGTGCCAGCAGCTTGGTGGACGGGCCCAGGGGCGAGCAGTACTTC
-	TRBJ2-1	-	TRBV5-1	CASSQGSYNEQFF	TGCGCCAGCAGCCAGGGTTCCTACAATGAGCAGTTCTTC
TRBD2	TRBJ2-5	few	TRBV28	CASSFPAGIETQYF	TGTGCCAGCAGTTTCCCAGCGGGAATAGAGACCCAGTACTTC
TRBD1	TRBJ2-1	-	TRBV7-2	CASSWDRGNEQFF	TGTGCCAGCAGCTGGGACAGGGGGAATGAGCAGTTCTTC
TRBD2	TRBJ2-5	many	TRBV7-7	CASGNGRPLETQYF	TGTGCTAGCGGAAACGGGAGGCCATTGGAGACCCAGTACTTC